A single sample is the source of the 8 T cell receptor beta chains below, sequenced in a study of shared clonotypes between healthy human individuals. Only in-frame clones appear in the TCRdb table, and some are missing; sequencing was by immunoSEQ multiplex PCR. Of some 2.3 million clones in the sample, approximately 95% were seen once. Sequenced input: naive CD4+ T cells from PBMCs. Indicated subset: CD45RA+ positively selected. These TCRs come from a man aged 18 to 29 in good health. Some clones in this sample may be carry-over from other donors' samples.

The gene calls are TRBV5-4 and TRBJ2-7; maybe TRBD1 (5 bases). The V end lost 4 bases, the J end lost 3 bases, and 11 bases lay between the germline ends. This CDR3 region has 13 residues. CDR1 SGHNT and CDR2 YYREEE come from the germline V gene (reference sequence). CDR3 sequence: CASSRKTDYEQYF. In nucleotides, the CDR3 is TGTGCCAGCAGCCGAAAGACAGACTACGAGCAGTACTTC.

This chain joins TRBV28 and TRBJ2-5; D is unclear. The germline V and J ends were trimmed by 7 bases and 2 bases, with 11 bases remaining between them. The CDR3 is 13 amino acids. The germline V gene encodes CDR1 MDHEN and CDR2 SYDVKM. In DNA form, the CDR3 reads TGTGCCAGCATCCGCGGCGGACAAGAGACCCAGTACTTC. Translating it yields CASIRGGQETQYF.

The chain uses TRBV19 and TRBJ1-5; D is possibly TRBD1 (6 bases). V lost 10 bases, J lost 4 bases, and 14 bases lay in between. The length of the CDR3 is 13 residues. Germline V gene lookup returns CDR1 LNHDA and CDR2 SQIVND (reference sequence). This chain's CDR3 is CATTQGLNQPQHF. DNA for the CDR3: TGTGCCACCACACAGGGACTTAATCAGCCCCAGCATTTT. Looking up the rest from reference TRBV19 and TRBJ1-5 gives the full variable domain: DGGITQSPKYLFRKEGQNVTLSCEQNLNHDAMYWYRQDPGQGLRLIYYSQIVNDFQKGDIAEGYSVSREKKESFPLTVTSAQKNPTAFYLCATTQGLNQPQHFGDGTRLSIL.

Only one count was recorded for this clone. This chain joins TRBV6-1 and TRBJ2-5; possibly TRBD2 for D (5 bases). This CDR3 contains 16 residues. V gave up 3 bases and J gave up 7 bases, with 21 bases separating them. CDR1 is MNHNS, CDR2 SASEGT, per germline. The CDR3 coding sequence is TGTGCCAGCAGTGACCCGAGCGCCAGCCGGGGTGGGACCCAGTACTTC. As protein: CASSDPSASRGGTQYF.

A few counts support this clone. This chain joins TRBV7-9 and TRBJ2-1; D gene unclear. The CDR3 sequence is 11 residues long. The V end lost 3 bases, the J end lost 12 bases, and 9 bases lay between the germline ends. Germline V gene lookup returns CDR1 SEHNR and CDR2 FQNEAQ (reference sequence). CDR3 in amino acids: CASSFDGMQFF. For the CDR3, the DNA is TGTGCCAGCAGCTTTGACGGTATGCAGTTCTTC.

The chain couples TRBV6-4 to TRBJ1-2; 11 bases are shared with TRBD1. Germline values: CDR1 MRHNA, CDR2 SNTAGT. The CDR3 is 15 amino acids. J gave up 8 bases and V 0 bases, and 5 bases lay outside the gene matches. CDR3 in amino acids: CASSDSRTGGLGYTF. The CDR3 DNA sequence: TGTGCCAGCAGTGACTCCAGGACAGGGGGCTTAGGCTACACCTTC.

V and J are TRBV9 and TRBJ1-1, with a tentative D call TRBD1 (5 bases). Trimming stripped 0 bases from V and 3 bases from J, with 15 bases between. The CDR3 totals 16 residues. CDR1 is SGDLS, CDR2 YYNGEE, per germline. The CDR3 sequence: CASSVAPRGGDTEAFF. CDR3 DNA: TGTGCCAGCAGCGTAGCCCCCCGGGGGGGTGACACTGAAGCTTTCTTT.

About this clone: The sample contains more than one DNA sequence encoding this CDR3. The gene calls are TRBV6-6 and TRBJ1-5; 7 nucleotides match TRBD1. The CDR3 is 15 residues long. Germline lookup yields CDR1 MNHNY and CDR2 SVGAGI (reference sequence). Trimming at V came to 6 bases and at J to 2 bases, leaving 7 bases not matched to a gene. The CDR3 nucleotides are TGTGCCAGCAGCCCCCAAGGGGGCGGCAATCAGCCCCAGCATTTT. This gives the protein CASSPQGGGNQPQHF.